The 26 T cell receptor beta chains in this list originate from one sample, sequenced in a study of identical twins. TCRdb recomputed calls from the 5' RACE reads with MiXCR, one row per CDR3 protein. The table has nearly 200,000 distinct CDR3 sequences, approximately 15% seen once; the top ten hold 40%. This sample was also put to use in a study of T cells expressing NK-cell markers.

Sequenced material: CD8+ T cells sorted from blood. Receptors were obtained from a woman aged 18 to 35 in good health.

This clonotype was recorded at least ten times. The V and J genes are TRBV4-1 and TRBJ1-5; D remains unclear. The length of the CDR3 is 15 residues. Germline CDR1 is MGHRA and CDR2 is YSYEKL. The V end lost 1 base, the J end lost 4 bases, and 11 bases lay between the germline ends. The CDR3 sequence: CASSQGIQPNQPQHF. The CDR3 DNA is TGCGCCAGCAGCCAAGGAATACAGCCGAATCAGCCCCAGCATTTT.

This clonotype has a handful of counts. J is TRBJ2-6 and V is TRBV5-1; D may be TRBD1 (5 bases). In germline, CDR1 is SGHRS, CDR2 YFSETQ. Between the trimmed V and J ends, which lost 7 bases and 0 bases, there was a span of 17 bases. The CDR3 is 17 residues long. The CDR3: CASGVDIGTSGANVLTF. The CDR3, as DNA: TGCGCCAGCGGGGTGGACATTGGTACCTCTGGGGCCAACGTCCTGACTTTC.

This clonotype was counted many times. The genes are TRBV12-3 or TRBV12-4 and TRBJ2-1, with a tentative D call TRBD1 (5 bases). Trimming cost V 5 bases and J 5 bases, with 7 bases left between them. The CDR3 has 12 residues. The CDR3 loop reads CASSGQDNEQFF. In DNA, the CDR3 is TGTGCCAGCAGTGGACAAGACAATGAGCAGTTCTTC.

This rearrangement joins TRBV15 to TRBJ2-6; D assignment may be TRBD1 or TRBD2 (5 bases each). The length of the CDR3 is 17 residues. V lost 5 bases, J lost 0 bases, and 14 bases lay in between. Germline V lookup: CDR1 LNHNV, CDR2 YYDKDF (reference sequence). The CDR3 DNA follows: TGTGCCACCAGCCCTGAGGGACGGATCTCTGGGGCCAACGTCCTGACTTTC. Translated, it gives CATSPEGRISGANVLTF.

V usage is TRBV2 and J usage is TRBJ2-7; TRBD1 is a possible D gene (6 bases). The V and J ends lost 7 bases and 2 bases respectively, with 12 bases between them. The CDR3 consists of 13 residues. Germline CDR1 is SNHLY and CDR2 is FYNNEI. CDR3 residues: CASIRTAPYEQYF. The CDR3 DNA follows: TGTGCCAGCATCAGGACAGCCCCCTACGAGCAGTACTTC.

This clonotype has a handful of counts. This chain connects TRBV24-1 to TRBJ2-7; a weak D match, TRBD2 (5 bases). The CDR3 runs to 16 residues. The germline V and J ends were trimmed by 4 bases and 1 base, with 16 bases remaining between them. Germline lookup yields CDR1 KGHDR and CDR2 SFDVKD. As DNA, the CDR3 is TGTGCCACCAGTGACCTAGGGAGCCCGAGATCCTACGAGCAGTACTTC. This translates into CATSDLGSPRSYEQYF.

CDR3 coding DNA: TGCAGTGCTAGAGTTCTAGAGCGGGGGCAGTACGAGCAGTACTTC. Translation: CSARVLERGQYEQYF. The V call is TRBV20-1, the J call TRBJ2-7, with TRBD2 identical over 8 bases. In germline, CDR1 is DFQATT, CDR2 SNEGSKA (reference sequence). This CDR3 is built from 15 residues. J gave up 4 bases and V 1 base, and 9 bases lay outside the gene matches.

This clonotype was counted between two and nine times. The DNA for the CDR3 is TGCAGCGTTGATAGGAGGGGCACCTCCAACACTGAAGCTTTCTTT. It codes for CSVDRRGTSNTEAFF. V gene TRBV29-1 combines with J gene TRBJ1-1; D might be TRBD1 (5 bases). The CDR3 consists of 15 residues. The germline V gene encodes CDR1 SQVTM and CDR2 ANQGSEA. Trimming took 3 bases from V and 2 from J, leaving 16 bases between them.

This clonotype has a handful of counts. J is TRBJ2-1 and V is TRBV9, with 11 bases identical to TRBD2. The CDR3 contains 14 residues. Germline V CDR1 and CDR2: SGDLS, YYNGEE. After removal of 2 bases from V and 8 bases from J, the junction contained 3 bases not matched to a gene. This chain's CDR3 is CASSVSGGAYEQFF. In DNA, the CDR3 is TGTGCCAGCAGCGTTAGCGGGGGGGCCTATGAGCAGTTCTTC.

This clonotype occurred a few times. This rearrangement joins TRBV7-2 to TRBJ2-7; 14 bases align to TRBD2. Trimming at V came to 5 bases and at J to 1 base, leaving 7 bases not matched to a gene. Germline CDR1 SGHTA, CDR2 FQGNSA. The CDR3 covers 17 residues. The chain's CDR3 is CASSPGLAGGGSYEQYF. DNA of the CDR3: TGTGCCAGCAGCCCTGGACTAGCGGGAGGAGGGTCCTACGAGCAGTACTTC.

This clonotype was detected many times. The genes are TRBV5-1 and TRBJ2-2, with D unresolved. The CDR3 runs 17 residues. CDR1 and CDR2 (germline): SGHRS, YFSETQ. The V end lost 0 bases, the J end lost 6 bases, and 18 bases lay between the germline ends. This chain's CDR3 is CASSLAYRSPQAGELFF. CDR3 in DNA: TGCGCCAGCAGCTTGGCCTATAGGTCTCCCCAAGCCGGGGAGCTGTTTTTT.

The chain employs TRBV10-3 and TRBJ2-7; no definite D call. This CDR3 comprises 11 residues. The germline CDR1 and CDR2 sequences are ENHRY and SYGVKD. V dropped 2 bases and J dropped 7 bases, with 6 bases sitting between them. The CDR3: CAISELGEQYF. CDR3 nucleotides: TGTGCCATCAGTGAGCTGGGGGAGCAGTACTTC.

V and J are TRBV12-3 or TRBV12-4 and TRBJ2-3; TRBD2 aligns across 11 bases. The CDR3 has 15 amino acids. The J segment lost 4 bases and the V segment lost 5 bases, leaving 5 bases of the junction unmatched. CDR3 sequence: CASSISGGASDTQYF. For the CDR3, the DNA is TGTGCCAGCAGTATTAGCGGGGGGGCTTCAGATACGCAGTATTTT.

This clonotype came up a few times. The chain carries TRBV10-2 and TRBJ2-7; possibly TRBD1 for D (6 bases). V gave up 8 bases and J gave up 6 bases, with 11 bases separating them. This CDR3 is 11 amino acids long. Germline assignment: CDR1 WSHSY and CDR2 SAAADI. The CDR3 sequence is CASRTVGEQYF. The CDR3 bases are TGCGCCAGCCGGACAGTAGGCGAGCAGTACTTC.

This clonotype occurred a few times. The chain carries TRBV4-1 and TRBJ2-3; no firm D call. V gave up 1 base and J gave up 0 bases, with 5 bases separating them. The CDR3 is 14 residues long. Per germline, CDR1 MGHRA and CDR2 YSYEKL. Written as DNA, the CDR3 is TGCGCCAGCAGCCAAGTGGAAAGCACAGATACGCAGTATTTT. Translated: CASSQVESTDTQYF.

This clonotype was counted at least ten times. This chain connects TRBV5-1 to TRBJ2-1; 9 nucleotides match TRBD2. CDR3 size: 13 residues. CDR1 SGHRS and CDR2 YFSETQ come from the germline V gene. V shed 7 bases and J 10 bases; nucleotides not matched to a gene: 9. CDR3 DNA sequence: TGCGCCAGCGGGCAGAATAGCGGGGGAGAGCAGTTCTTC. Its protein is CASGQNSGGEQFF.

The V and J genes are TRBV20-1 and TRBJ2-5; D might be TRBD1 or TRBD2, each matching 5 bases. V was clipped by 0 bases and J by 1 base, with 9 bases between them. The CDR3 loop spans 14 amino acids. CDR1 DFQATT and CDR2 SNEGSKA come from the germline V gene (reference sequence). In DNA form, the CDR3 reads TGCAGTGCTAGAGATCTGGGGACCCAAGAGACCCAGTACTTC. Translated, it gives CSARDLGTQETQYF.

J is TRBJ2-3 and V is TRBV7-2; the D is unclear. This CDR3 comprises 13 residues. The V end was cut by 7 bases, the J end by 3 bases, with 11 bases between. Germline values: CDR1 SGHTA, CDR2 FQGNSA. The CDR3 reads CASNLFGTDTQYF. DNA of the CDR3: TGTGCCAGCAACCTATTTGGTACAGATACGCAGTATTTT.

In its sample, this clonotype was seen a few times. This sequence joins TRBV15 and TRBJ2-1; 7 bases line up with TRBD1. Germline assignment: CDR1 LNHNV and CDR2 YYDKDF (reference sequence). There are 16 residues in the CDR3. Trimming at V came to 0 bases and at J to 3 bases, leaving 5 bases not matched to a gene. CDR3 amino acids: CATSREWQGVYNEQFF. The CDR3 nucleotides are TGTGCCACCAGCAGAGAGTGGCAGGGGGTCTACAATGAGCAGTTCTTC. Variable domain in full (rest from reference TRBV15 and TRBJ2-1): DAMVIQNPRYQVTQFGKPVTLSCSQTLNHNVMYWYQQKSSQAPKLLFHYYDKDFNNEADTPDNFQSRRPNTSFCFLDIRSPGLGDTAMYLCATSREWQGVYNEQFFGPGTRLTVL.

The rearrangement links TRBV20-1 to TRBJ2-2; 7 nucleotides align to TRBD2. The CDR3 sequence is 14 residues long. The germline V gene has CDR1 DFQATT and CDR2 SNEGSKA (reference sequence). After removal of 3 bases from V and 5 bases from J, the junction contained 6 bases not matched to a gene. This CDR3 reads CSARVAGETGELFF. As DNA, the CDR3 is TGCAGTGCTAGGGTTGCGGGAGAAACCGGGGAGCTGTTTTTT.

The chain recombines TRBV6-2 or TRBV6-3 with TRBJ2-1, with 7 bases lining up with TRBD2. CDR1 and CDR2 (germline): MNHEY, SVGEGT. The CDR3 is 15 residues long. Trimming at V came to 2 bases and at J to 7 bases, leaving 8 bases not matched to a gene. CDR3: CASSYGGEVTNEQFF. The CDR3 coding sequence is TGTGCCAGCAGTTACGGGGGGGAGGTCACGAATGAGCAGTTCTTC.

In this sample, this clonotype turned up a few times. V usage is TRBV14 and J usage is TRBJ2-3; 7 bases match TRBD2. The CDR3 consists of 16 residues. V lost 1 base, J lost 2 bases, and 6 bases stayed unmatched. Germline loops: CDR1 SGHDN, CDR2 FVKESK. CDR3 protein: CASSQGNGGTTDTQYF. The CDR3 coding sequence is TGTGCCAGCAGCCAAGGGAACGGGGGGACCACAGATACGCAGTATTTT.

This clonotype was seen a few times. This sequence joins TRBV9 and TRBJ2-3; D may be TRBD2 (5 bases). The CDR3 totals 13 residues. Trimming took off 7 bases at V and 6 bases at J, with 15 bases between the two ends. CDR1 and CDR2 from the germline V gene are SGDLS and YYNGEE. Written as DNA, the CDR3 is TGTGCCAGCCGGGGAAAACAATTCGATACGCAGTATTTT. Its translation is CASRGKQFDTQYF.

The chain couples TRBV27 to TRBJ2-1; 10 bases map to TRBD1. The CDR3 extends over 14 amino acids. CDR1 and CDR2 (germline): MNHEY, SMNVEV (reference sequence). The trim removed 8 bases at V and 7 bases at J, leaving 8 bases unmatched. DNA of the CDR3: TGTGCCAGCGGGGACAGGGGCCTGAGGAATGAGCAGTTCTTC. Its translation: CASGDRGLRNEQFF.

The sample holds a few counts of this clonotype. The chain is built from TRBV20-1 and TRBJ1-2; TRBD1 aligns across 8 bases. After removal of 6 bases from V and 5 bases from J, the junction contained 8 bases not matched to a gene. There are 13 residues in the CDR3. Germline lookup yields CDR1 DFQATT and CDR2 SNEGSKA (reference sequence). Here the CDR3 DNA reads TGCAGTGCCGATCCTCAGGGGGCGTATGGCTACACCTTC. It codes for CSADPQGAYGYTF.

This clonotype was seen a few times. V gene TRBV2 combines with J gene TRBJ1-2; D gene ambiguous. Trimming removed 7 bases from V and 5 bases from J, with 2 bases in between. Looked up from germline, CDR1 is SNHLY and CDR2 is FYNNEI. This CDR3 has 9 amino acids. CDR3 nucleotides: TGTGCCAGCATGTATGGCTACACCTTC. Amino acid sequence: CASMYGYTF.